This TCR beta chain was sequenced in a study of blood T cell repertoires in COVID-19. Across the whole study: The United States, Italy and Spain provided the acute and convalescent COVID-19 samples. PBMCs, B-cell-depleted T cells, or T cells provided the cDNA or gDNA that made up the material.

This clone was observed a handful of times. Methods used by the authors: From reference gene primer amplification, estimates of nucleated cell counts were derived. Produced via immunoSEQ multiplex PCR; TCRdb's table is partial and in-frame only. From that table come the V and J calls and clone size; the DNA was used to work out D and trimming. Of more than 15,000 clones listed, about 88% are singletons. CDR1 is SGHRS and CDR2 is YFSETQ in the germline V gene. There are 15 residues in the CDR3. The V segment lost 0 bases and the J segment 9 bases; nucleotides outside the gene matches: 3. Sequencing was performed on peripheral blood. This TCR was sampled from a man between 40 and 49 years old with active COVID-19. The chain carries TRBV5-1 and TRBJ1-6; 10 bases line up with TRBD1. CDR3 in DNA: TGCGCCAGCAGCTTGGGGGGACAGGGGAGTTCACCCCTCCACTTT. Translated, it gives CASSLGGQGSSPLHF.